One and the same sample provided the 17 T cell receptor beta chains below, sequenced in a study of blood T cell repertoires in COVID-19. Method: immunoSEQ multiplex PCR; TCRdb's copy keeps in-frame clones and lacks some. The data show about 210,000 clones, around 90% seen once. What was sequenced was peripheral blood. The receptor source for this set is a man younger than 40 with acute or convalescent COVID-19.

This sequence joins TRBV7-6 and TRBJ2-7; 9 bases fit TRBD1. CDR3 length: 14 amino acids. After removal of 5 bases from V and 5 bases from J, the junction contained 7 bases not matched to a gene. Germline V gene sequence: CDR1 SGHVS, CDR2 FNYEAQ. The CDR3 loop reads CASSSRQGGDEQYF. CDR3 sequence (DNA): TGTGCCAGCAGCAGCCGACAGGGGGGGGACGAGCAGTACTTC.

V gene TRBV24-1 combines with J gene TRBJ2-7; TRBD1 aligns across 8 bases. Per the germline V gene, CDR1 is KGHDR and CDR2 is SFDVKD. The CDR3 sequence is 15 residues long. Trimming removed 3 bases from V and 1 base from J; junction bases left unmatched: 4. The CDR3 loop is CATSDSRTGSYEQYF. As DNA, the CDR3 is TGTGCCACCAGTGATAGCCGGACAGGGTCCTACGAGCAGTACTTC.

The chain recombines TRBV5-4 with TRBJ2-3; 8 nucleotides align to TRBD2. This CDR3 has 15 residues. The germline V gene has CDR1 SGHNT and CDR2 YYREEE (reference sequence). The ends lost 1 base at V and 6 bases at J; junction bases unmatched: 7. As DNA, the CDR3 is TGTGCCAGCAGCTTGACGGGAGGGCCGTTGGATACGCAGTATTTT. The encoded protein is CASSLTGGPLDTQYF.

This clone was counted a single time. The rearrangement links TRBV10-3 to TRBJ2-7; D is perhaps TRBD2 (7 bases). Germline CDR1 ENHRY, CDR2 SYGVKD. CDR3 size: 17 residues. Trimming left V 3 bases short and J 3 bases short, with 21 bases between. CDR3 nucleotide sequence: TGTGCCATCAGTGACATAGGGCGGGCGGGGGCCCTCTACGAGCAGTACTTC. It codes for CAISDIGRAGALYEQYF.

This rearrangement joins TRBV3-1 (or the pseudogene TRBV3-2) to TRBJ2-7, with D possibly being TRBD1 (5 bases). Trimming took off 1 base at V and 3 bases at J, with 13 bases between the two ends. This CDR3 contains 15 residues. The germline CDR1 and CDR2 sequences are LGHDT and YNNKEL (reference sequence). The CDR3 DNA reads TGTGCCAGCAGCCAAGGGGGCACGTCAATCTACGAGCAGTACTTC. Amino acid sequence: CASSQGGTSIYEQYF.

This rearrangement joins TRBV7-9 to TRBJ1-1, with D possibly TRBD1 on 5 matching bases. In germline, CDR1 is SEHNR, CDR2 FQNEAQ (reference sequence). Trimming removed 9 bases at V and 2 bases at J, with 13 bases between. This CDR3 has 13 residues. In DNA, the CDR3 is TGTGCCAGTCTTTGGGGACTTAACACTGAAGCTTTCTTT. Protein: CASLWGLNTEAFF.

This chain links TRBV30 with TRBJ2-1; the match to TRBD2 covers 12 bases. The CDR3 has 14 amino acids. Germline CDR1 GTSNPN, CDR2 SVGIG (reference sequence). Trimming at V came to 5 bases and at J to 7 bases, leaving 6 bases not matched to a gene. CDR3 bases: TGTGCCTGGGGTCTAGCGGGGGGGCATAATGAGCAGTTCTTC. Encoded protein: CAWGLAGGHNEQFF.

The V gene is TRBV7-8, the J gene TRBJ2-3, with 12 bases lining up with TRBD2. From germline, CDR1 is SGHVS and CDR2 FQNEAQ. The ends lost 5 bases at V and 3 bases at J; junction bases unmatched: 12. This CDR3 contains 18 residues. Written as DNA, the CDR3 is TGTGCCAGCAGCCTTCGGACTAGCGGGGATACTAGAACAGATACGCAGTATTTT. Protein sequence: CASSLRTSGDTRTDTQYF.

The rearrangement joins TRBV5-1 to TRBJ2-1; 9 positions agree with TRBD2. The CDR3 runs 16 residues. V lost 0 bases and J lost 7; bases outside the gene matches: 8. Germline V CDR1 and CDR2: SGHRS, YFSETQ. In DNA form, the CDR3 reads TGCGCCAGCAGCTTGGAGTCTCTAGCGGGAAGGAATGAGCAGTTCTTC. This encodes CASSLESLAGRNEQFF.

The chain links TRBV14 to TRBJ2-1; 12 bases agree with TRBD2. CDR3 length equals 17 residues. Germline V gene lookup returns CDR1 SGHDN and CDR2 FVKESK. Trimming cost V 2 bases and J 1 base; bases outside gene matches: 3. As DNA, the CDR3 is TGTGCCAGCAGCCAAAGACTAGCGGGAGCATCCTACAATGAGCAGTTCTTC. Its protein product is CASSQRLAGASYNEQFF.

In DNA, the CDR3 is TGTGCCAGCAGCCCTAATTTCTTGGCGGCAACCAATGAGCAGTTCTTC. Protein sequence: CASSPNFLAATNEQFF. The V gene is TRBV7-6, the J gene TRBJ2-1; D gene uncertain. V gave up 5 bases and J gave up 6 bases, with 20 bases separating them. The CDR3 totals 16 residues. Germline V gene data show CDR1 as SGHVS and CDR2 as FNYEAQ.

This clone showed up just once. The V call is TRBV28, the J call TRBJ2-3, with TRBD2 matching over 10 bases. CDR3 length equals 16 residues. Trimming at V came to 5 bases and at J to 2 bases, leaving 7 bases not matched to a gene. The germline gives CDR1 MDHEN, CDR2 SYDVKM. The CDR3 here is CASSPRTSGYTDTQYF. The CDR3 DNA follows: TGTGCCAGCAGTCCGCGGACTAGCGGATACACAGATACGCAGTATTTT.

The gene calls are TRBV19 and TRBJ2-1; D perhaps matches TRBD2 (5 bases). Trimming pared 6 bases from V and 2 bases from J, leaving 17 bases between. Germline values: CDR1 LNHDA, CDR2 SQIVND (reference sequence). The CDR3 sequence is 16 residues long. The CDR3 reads CASRPRTLTTYNEQFF. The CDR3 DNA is TGTGCCAGTAGACCTCGGACTCTGACAACCTACAATGAGCAGTTCTTC.

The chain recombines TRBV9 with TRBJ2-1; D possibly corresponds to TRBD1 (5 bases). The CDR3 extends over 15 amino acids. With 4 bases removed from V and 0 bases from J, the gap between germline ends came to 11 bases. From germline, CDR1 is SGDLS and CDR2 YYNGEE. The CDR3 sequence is CASSLQVSSYNEQFF. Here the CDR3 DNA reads TGTGCCAGCAGCTTACAGGTGAGCTCCTACAATGAGCAGTTCTTC. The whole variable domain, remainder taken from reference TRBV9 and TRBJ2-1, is DSGVTQTPKHLITATGQRVTLRCSPRSGDLSVYWYQQSLDQGLQFLIQYYNGEERAKGNILERFSAQQFPDLHSELNLSSLELGDSALYFCASSLQVSSYNEQFFGPGTRLTVL.

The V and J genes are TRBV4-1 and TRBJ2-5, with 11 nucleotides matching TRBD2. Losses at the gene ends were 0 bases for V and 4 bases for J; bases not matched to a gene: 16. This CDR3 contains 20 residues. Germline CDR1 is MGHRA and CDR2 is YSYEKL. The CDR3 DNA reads TGCGCCAGCAGCCAAGATCATAGCGGGGGGGCCCCGTCGTCCCTAGAGACCCAGTACTTC. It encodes CASSQDHSGGAPSSLETQYF.

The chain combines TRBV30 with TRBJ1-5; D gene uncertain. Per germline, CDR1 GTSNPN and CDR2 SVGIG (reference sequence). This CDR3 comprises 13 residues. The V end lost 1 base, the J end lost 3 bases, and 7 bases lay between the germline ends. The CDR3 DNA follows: TGTGCCTGGAGTGCCTCCTCCAATCAGCCCCAGCATTTT. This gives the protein CAWSASSNQPQHF.

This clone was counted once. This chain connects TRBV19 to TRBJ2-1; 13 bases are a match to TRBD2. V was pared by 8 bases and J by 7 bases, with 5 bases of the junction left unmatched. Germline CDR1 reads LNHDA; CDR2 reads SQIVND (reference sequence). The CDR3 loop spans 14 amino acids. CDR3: CASSTSGGTNEQFF. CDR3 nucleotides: TGTGCCAGTTCGACTAGCGGGGGGACGAATGAGCAGTTCTTC.